Each of the 7 T cell receptor beta chains below was sequenced from the same sample in a study of CD8+CD57+ T cells in acquired aplastic anemia. Patients chosen for sequencing had CD8+CD57+ cells that had expanded, as shown by flow cytometry. Investigators profiled TCR beta VDJ and CDR3 from genomic DNA template. TCRdb re-called the reads with MiXCR, one entry per CDR3 protein. This table holds about 200,000 distinct CDR3 sequences, about half found once. Sequencing was performed on sorted CD4+, CD8+, or CD8+CD57+ T cells (not recorded which) from PBMCs. The receptor source for this set is a human donor with aplastic anemia.

This clonotype has a single count. The V and J genes are TRBV6-5 and TRBJ1-1; 8 bases are shared with TRBD1. The CDR3 sequence is 12 residues long. J was trimmed by 10 bases and V by 5 bases; bases with no gene match: 6. Germline lookup yields CDR1 MNHEY and CDR2 SVGAGI. The CDR3 region has the DNA TGTGCCAGCAGTCTGGACAGGGAGGTAGCTTTCTTT. It codes for CASSLDREVAFF.

This chain links TRBV9 with TRBJ2-1; D not certain. The germline V gene encodes CDR1 SGDLS and CDR2 YYNGEE. The ends were cut back, 0 bases at V and 9 bases at J, with 13 bases in the middle. This CDR3 spans 14 amino acids. This chain's CDR3 is CASSVEVSVAEQFF. The CDR3 bases are TGTGCCAGCAGCGTAGAGGTTTCGGTCGCTGAGCAGTTCTTC.

The chain has TRBV15 and TRBJ2-5; a weak D match, TRBD2 (6 bases). The germline CDR1 and CDR2 sequences are LNHNV and YYDKDF (reference sequence). V dropped 4 bases and J dropped 4 bases, with 10 bases sitting between them. The CDR3 extends over 13 amino acids. The CDR3 region is CATSIKAGETQYF. Written as DNA, the CDR3 is TGTGCCACCAGCATTAAAGCGGGAGAGACCCAGTACTTC.

Notes on this clonotype: A much more abundant neighbour one base away suggests this may be a read error. The V gene is TRBV20-1, the J gene TRBJ1-2; D not certain. The CDR3 covers 12 residues. From germline, CDR1 is DFQATT and CDR2 SNEGSKA (reference sequence). The CDR3 DNA is TGCAGTGCTAGAGTTACTTCCGGTGGCTGCACCTTC. The encoded protein is CSARVTSGGCTF.

This clonotype has at least ten counts. V gene TRBV20-1 combines with J gene TRBJ1-5, with D hard to call. The germline gives CDR1 DFQATT, CDR2 SNEGSKA (reference sequence). The length of the CDR3 is 15 residues. V shed 0 bases and J shed 0 bases, with 9 bases lying between them. The CDR3: CSARDLLLSNQPQHF. CDR3 DNA: TGCAGTGCTAGAGATCTGTTACTTAGCAATCAGCCCCAGCATTTT.

The chain employs TRBV7-9 and TRBJ2-7; the D is unclear. The V and J ends lost 1 base and 0 bases respectively, with 10 bases between them. CDR1 and CDR2 from the germline V gene are SEHNR and FQNEAQ (reference sequence). This CDR3 has 15 amino acids. CDR3 residues: CASSLVPRSSYEQYF. The CDR3 DNA reads as TGTGCCAGCAGCTTAGTACCCAGATCCTCCTACGAGCAGTACTTC.

Turning to this clonotype: It is likely a read error, because the conserved phenylalanine at the end of the CDR3 is missing. The DNA is omitted, as the CDR3 cannot be located on it reliably, and the CDR3 follows TCRdb's listing. The rearrangement links TRBV2 to TRBJ1-3. From germline, CDR1 is SNHLY and CDR2 FYNNEI. The CDR3 is 11 amino acids long, termini counted. CDR3 in amino acids: CASSSLAGGFG.